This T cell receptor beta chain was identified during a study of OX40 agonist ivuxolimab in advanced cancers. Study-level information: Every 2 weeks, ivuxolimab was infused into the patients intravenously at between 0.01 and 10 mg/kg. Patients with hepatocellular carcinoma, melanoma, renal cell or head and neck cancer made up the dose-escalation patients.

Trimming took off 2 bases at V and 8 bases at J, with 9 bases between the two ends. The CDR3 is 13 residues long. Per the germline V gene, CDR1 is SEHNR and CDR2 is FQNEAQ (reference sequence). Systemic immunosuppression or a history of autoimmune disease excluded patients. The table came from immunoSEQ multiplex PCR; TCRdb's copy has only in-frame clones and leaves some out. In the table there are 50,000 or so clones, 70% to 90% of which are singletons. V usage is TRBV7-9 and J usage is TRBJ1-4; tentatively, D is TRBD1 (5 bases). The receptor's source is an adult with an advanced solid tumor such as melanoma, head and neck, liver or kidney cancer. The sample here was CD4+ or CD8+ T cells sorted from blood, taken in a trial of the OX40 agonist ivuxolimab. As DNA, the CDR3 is TGTGCCAGCAGCTTACGGGGGGGAGAAAAACTGTTTTTT. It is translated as CASSLRGGEKLFF.